What follows is one T cell receptor beta chain and its context. Its target is not known. Libraries were prepared by immunoSEQ multiplex PCR; TCRdb keeps only in-frame clonotypes and omits some of them. The repertoire holds about 98,000 clones, about 90% seen once, with around 6% in the top ten. This sample stems from a study of cytomegalovirus exposure and HLA in healthy donors. The CDR3 runs to 15 residues. V was cut by 1 base and J by 6 bases, with 13 bases left in between. CDR1 is KGHSH, CDR2 LQKENI, per germline. Study-level findings and limits: Overall, approximately 150 TCR beta chains were annotated as cytomegalovirus-associated.

Sequencing was carried out using PBMCs. The receptor's source is a man between 18 and 35 years old in good health and CMV-seropositive. The V gene is TRBV18, the J gene TRBJ1-5, with D maybe TRBD1 (6 bases). The CDR3: CASSPQPSGAQPQHF. The DNA of the CDR3 is TGTGCCAGCTCACCACAGCCCTCAGGGGCTCAGCCCCAGCATTTT.